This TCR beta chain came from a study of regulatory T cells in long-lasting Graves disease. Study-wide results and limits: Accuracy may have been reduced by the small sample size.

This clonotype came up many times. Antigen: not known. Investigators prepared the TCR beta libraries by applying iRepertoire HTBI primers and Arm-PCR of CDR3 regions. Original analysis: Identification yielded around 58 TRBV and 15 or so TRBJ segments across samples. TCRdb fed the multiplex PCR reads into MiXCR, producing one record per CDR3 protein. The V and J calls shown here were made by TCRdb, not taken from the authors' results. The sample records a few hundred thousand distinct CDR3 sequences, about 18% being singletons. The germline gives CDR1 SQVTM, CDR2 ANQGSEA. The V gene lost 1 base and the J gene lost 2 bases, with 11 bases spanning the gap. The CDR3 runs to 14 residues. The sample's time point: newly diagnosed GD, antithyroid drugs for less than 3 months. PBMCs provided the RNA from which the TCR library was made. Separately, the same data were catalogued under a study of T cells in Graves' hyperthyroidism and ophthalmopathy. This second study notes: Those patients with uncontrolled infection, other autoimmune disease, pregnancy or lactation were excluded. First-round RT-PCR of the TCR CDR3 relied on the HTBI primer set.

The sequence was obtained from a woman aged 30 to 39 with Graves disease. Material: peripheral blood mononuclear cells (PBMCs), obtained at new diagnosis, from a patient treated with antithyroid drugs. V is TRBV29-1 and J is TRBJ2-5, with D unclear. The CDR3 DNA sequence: TGCAGCGTTGAAGTGCCAGGCCTACAAGAGACCCAGTACTTC. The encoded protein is CSVEVPGLQETQYF.